The present T cell receptor (beta chain) was sequenced within a study of shared clonotypes between healthy human individuals. Sequencing used immunoSEQ multiplex PCR; TCRdb keeps in-frame clones, though not all of them. The repertoire holds some 650,000 clones, with approximately 97% as singletons. The CDR3 spans 15 residues. Trimming cost V 5 bases and J 5 bases; bases outside gene matches: 7. Germline lookup yields CDR1 SEHNR and CDR2 FQNEAQ (reference sequence). The clonotype comes from a young woman in good health. The chain carries TRBV7-9 and TRBJ2-7, with 12 bases matching TRBD2. What was sequenced was naive CD4+ T cells sorted from blood. Subset described: CD45RA+ positively selected. The CDR3 spells CASSPRTSGTHEQYF. CDR3 DNA: TGTGCCAGCAGCCCCCGGACTAGCGGGACCCACGAGCAGTACTTC. Filled out from reference TRBV7-9 and TRBJ2-7, the complete variable domain reads DTGVSQNPRHKITKRGQNVTFRCDPISEHNRLYWYRQTLGQGPEFLTYFQNEAQLEKSRLLSDRFSAERPKGSFSTLEIQRTEQGDSAMYLCASSPRTSGTHEQYFGPGTRLTVT.